These 5 T cell receptor beta chains share one sample of origin, sequenced in a study of blood T cell repertoires in COVID-19. Measured with immunoSEQ multiplex PCR; TCRdb has only the in-frame clones, and not every one. Altogether fewer than 500,000 clones are present, more than 80% being singletons, with the ten largest covering 1% to 1.3%. The specimen was PBMCs or T cells enriched from blood (not recorded which). All receptors come from a man aged 25-45 years who had recovered from COVID-19.

V gene TRBV4-1 combines with J gene TRBJ2-1, with 7 bases that match TRBD2. J lost 3 bases, V lost 1 base, and 9 bases had no gene match. The CDR3 is 17 amino acids. The germline V gene encodes CDR1 MGHRA and CDR2 YSYEKL. This CDR3 reads CASSQVLADPLYNEQFF. CDR3 DNA sequence: TGCGCCAGCAGCCAAGTTCTAGCGGACCCCCTCTACAATGAGCAGTTCTTC.

This chain links TRBV2 with TRBJ2-7, with D maybe TRBD1 (6 bases). With 6 bases removed from V and 3 bases from J, the gap between germline ends came to 9 bases. Germline V gene sequence: CDR1 SNHLY, CDR2 FYNNEI. The CDR3 loop spans 12 amino acids. The CDR3 sequence: CASRGALYEQYF. CDR3 in DNA: TGTGCCAGCAGGGGGGCCCTCTACGAGCAGTACTTC.

The rearrangement uses TRBV19 and TRBJ2-1; perhaps TRBD2 as D (6 bases). Germline loops: CDR1 LNHDA, CDR2 SQIVND (reference sequence). The CDR3 is 16 amino acids. Trimming shortened V by 1 base and J by 2 bases, and 12 bases separated the two germline ends. Here the CDR3 DNA reads TGTGCCAGTAGTATAGGGACTACTCCCCCCTACAATGAGCAGTTCTTC. Its translation: CASSIGTTPPYNEQFF.

The chain joins TRBV3-1 (or the pseudogene TRBV3-2) to TRBJ1-4; D ambiguous. V lost 0 bases to trimming and J lost 10 bases, with 12 bases between them. CDR1 and CDR2 (germline): LGHDT, YNNKEL (reference sequence). The CDR3 spans 14 residues. CDR3 sequence reads: CASSQDGGRRKLFF. In DNA form, the CDR3 reads TGTGCCAGCAGCCAAGATGGAGGTAGGAGAAAACTGTTTTTT.

In this sample, this clone turned up once. The chain recombines TRBV5-4 with TRBJ2-7; 8 positions match TRBD2. The length of the CDR3 is 14 residues. V shed 0 bases, J shed 6 bases, and the junction held 5 bases outside the gene matches. Germline-derived CDR1 and CDR2 are SGHNT and YYREEE (reference sequence). The CDR3 here is CASSLASGSGEQYF. The DNA of the CDR3 is TGTGCCAGCAGCTTGGCCAGCGGGAGTGGCGAGCAGTACTTC.